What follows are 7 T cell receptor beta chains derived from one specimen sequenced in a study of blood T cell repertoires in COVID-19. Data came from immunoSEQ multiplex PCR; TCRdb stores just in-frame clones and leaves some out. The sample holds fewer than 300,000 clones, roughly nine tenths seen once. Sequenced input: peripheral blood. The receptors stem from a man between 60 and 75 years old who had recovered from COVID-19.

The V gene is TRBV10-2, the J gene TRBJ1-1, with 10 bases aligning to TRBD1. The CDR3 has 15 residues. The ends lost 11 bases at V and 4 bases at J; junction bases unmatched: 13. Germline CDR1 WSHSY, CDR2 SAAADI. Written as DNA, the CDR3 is TGCGCCGCCCAGGACAGGGGGAGGGAACGCACTGAAGCTTTCTTT. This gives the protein CAAQDRGRERTEAFF.

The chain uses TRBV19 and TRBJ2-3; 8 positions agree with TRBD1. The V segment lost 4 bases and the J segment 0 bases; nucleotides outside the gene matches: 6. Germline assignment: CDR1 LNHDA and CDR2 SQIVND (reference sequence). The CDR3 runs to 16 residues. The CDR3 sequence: CASSNGQGTSTDTQYF. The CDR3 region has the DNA TGTGCCAGTAGTAACGGACAGGGCACGAGCACAGATACGCAGTATTTT.

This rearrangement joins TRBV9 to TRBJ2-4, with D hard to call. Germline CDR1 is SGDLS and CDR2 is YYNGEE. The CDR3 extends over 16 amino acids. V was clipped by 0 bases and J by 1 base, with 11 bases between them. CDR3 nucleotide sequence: TGTGCCAGCAGCGTAGACCCTCGAGGTGCCAAAAACATTCAGTACTTC. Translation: CASSVDPRGAKNIQYF.

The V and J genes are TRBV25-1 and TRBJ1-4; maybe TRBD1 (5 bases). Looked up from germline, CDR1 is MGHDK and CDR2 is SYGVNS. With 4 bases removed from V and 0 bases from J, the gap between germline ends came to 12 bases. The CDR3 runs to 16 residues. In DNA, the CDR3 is TGTGCCAGCAGTGCTACAGGATTTGCAACTAATGAAAAACTGTTTTTT. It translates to CASSATGFATNEKLFF. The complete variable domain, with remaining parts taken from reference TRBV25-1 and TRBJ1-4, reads EADIYQTPRYLVIGTGKKITLECSQTMGHDKMYWYQQDPGMELHLIHYSYGVNSTEKGDLSSESTVSRIRTEHFPLTLESARPSHTSQYLCASSATGFATNEKLFFGSGTQLSVL.

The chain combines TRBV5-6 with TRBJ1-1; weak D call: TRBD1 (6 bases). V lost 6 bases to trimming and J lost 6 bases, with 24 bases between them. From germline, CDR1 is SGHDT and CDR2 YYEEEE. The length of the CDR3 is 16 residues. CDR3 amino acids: CASIQGWPPRAPEAFF. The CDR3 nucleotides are TGTGCCAGCATACAGGGCTGGCCACCGAGGGCCCCTGAAGCTTTCTTT.

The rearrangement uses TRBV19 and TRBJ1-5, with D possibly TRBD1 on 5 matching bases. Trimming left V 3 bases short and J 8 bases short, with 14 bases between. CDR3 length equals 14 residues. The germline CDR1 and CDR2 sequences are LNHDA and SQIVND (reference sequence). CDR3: CASSIRRGGEPQHF. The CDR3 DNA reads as TGTGCCAGTAGTATCCGGCGCGGGGGAGAGCCCCAGCATTTT.

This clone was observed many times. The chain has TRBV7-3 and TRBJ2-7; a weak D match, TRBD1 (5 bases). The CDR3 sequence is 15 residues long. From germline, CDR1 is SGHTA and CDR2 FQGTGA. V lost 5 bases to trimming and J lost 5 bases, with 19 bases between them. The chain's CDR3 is CASSTQTREVHEQYF. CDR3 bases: TGTGCCAGCAGCACACAAACCAGGGAAGTCCACGAGCAGTACTTC.